This TCR beta chain was identified during a study of radiotherapy plus CTLA-4 blockade in lung cancer (dated by TCRdb to 2017 to 2018). About the full investigation: Among the enrolled patients, about 19% had an objective response, and approximately 33% reached disease control.

The study tested focal radiation therapy combined with CTLA-4 blockade (ipilimumab) in patients with chemo-refractory metastatic non-small-cell lung cancer. Library prep was done by the immunoSEQ multiplex PCR assay. The clones in this table, taken by TCRdb from immuneACCESS, are in-frame only. Not every clone is retained; where verified, under half of the shortfall comes from an unresolved V gene, and the cause of the rest is unknown. This sample is represented by more than 55,000 clones; 77% of them were singletons. Jointly, the top ten make up approximately 4.3% of the sample. The germline V gene (reference sequence) sets CDR1 to MNHEY and CDR2 to SMNVEV. V and J lose 3 bases and 6 bases, and a span of 15 bases separates them. The CDR3 goes from the cysteine to the phenylalanine over 15 residues. The read is trimmed to its CDR3 DNA, 45 bases read in frame from base 1. As to this clone: It lacks a known antigen. Base qualities are missing; no much larger clone stands one base away.

Beyond this particular receptor, the publication reports: The strongest predictors of response were reported to be early dynamic shifts in blood T cell clones along with a rise in serum interferon-beta following radiation. TCR clones derived from tumors expanded in peripheral blood after treatment with radiotherapy and ipilimumab.

The chain employs TRBV27 and TRBJ2-1; the D region possibly corresponds to TRBD2 (5 bases align). This material consisted of peripheral blood, taken from a patient treated with radiotherapy plus ipilimumab. This TCR derives from a human donor with non-small cell lung cancer who had a partial response to radiotherapy plus ipilimumab. In nucleotides, the sequence is TGTGCCAGCAGTTTGGGGAGAGGATCCCTCAATGAGCAGTTCTTC. The resulting protein is CASSLGRGSLNEQFF.